One T cell receptor beta chain is described in this entry. Trimming cost V 6 bases and J 4 bases; bases outside gene matches: 15. CDR3 length equals 17 residues. Germline V CDR1 and CDR2: MGHDK, SYGVNS. Per the original methods: Amplified reference gene primers provided the basis for estimating nucleated cell counts. Sequencing was performed with immunoSEQ multiplex PCR; in TCRdb, only in-frame clones are kept and a portion is missing. V, J and clone size are those of that table, while D and trimming were read from the DNA. The data show about 360,000 clones, over 75% seen once. The data derive from a study of blood T cell repertoires in COVID-19. On the study more broadly: The study drew acute and convalescent COVID-19 samples from the United States, Italy and Spain.

Individuals drawn from around 25 US areas were roughly 18 to 89 years old. Participants' reported clinical history set cohort assignment. The sample was PBMCs or T cells enriched from blood (not recorded which). The receptor was derived from a woman in her forties with acute COVID-19. This sequence joins TRBV25-1 and TRBJ1-2; 9 bases agree with TRBD1. CDR3 in DNA: TGTGCCAGCAGCTCCTCCCCTGGGGGACAGGGCATCTATGGCTACACCTTC. Amino acid sequence: CASSSSPGGQGIYGYTF.